This T cell receptor beta chain derives from a study of post-analysis software for immune sequencing data. Broader study findings: Normalized Chao1 diversity was significantly reduced in patients versus controls. Compared with controls, patients had more of roughly 5 TRBV segments, including TRBV5-6, TRBV5-1 and TRBV20-1. F measure clustering grouped samples strongly by preparation batch.

The CDR3 is made up of 12 amino acids. Germline CDR1 SQVTM, CDR2 ANQGSEA. As concerns this clonotype: Its antigen is currently unknown. The junction and the germline gene differ at one end; a read error may be behind it.

Prepared libraries of TCR beta cDNA carried unique molecular identifiers. T cells numbering roughly 1 to 10 million yielded some 480,000 cDNA molecules. TCRdb re-called the PCR reads with MiXCR, one entry per CDR3 protein. The repertoire holds more than 450,000 distinct CDR3 sequences, with around 47% as singletons. This clonotype was sampled from a girl aged 10-17 years with multiple sclerosis. The chain employs TRBV29-1 and TRBJ1-2; possible D gene TRBD1, 6 bases. Sequencing was carried out using blood. CDR3 DNA: TGCAGCGCCGGGGGGGGCAACTATGACTACACCTTC. Translated, it gives CSAGGGNYDYTF.